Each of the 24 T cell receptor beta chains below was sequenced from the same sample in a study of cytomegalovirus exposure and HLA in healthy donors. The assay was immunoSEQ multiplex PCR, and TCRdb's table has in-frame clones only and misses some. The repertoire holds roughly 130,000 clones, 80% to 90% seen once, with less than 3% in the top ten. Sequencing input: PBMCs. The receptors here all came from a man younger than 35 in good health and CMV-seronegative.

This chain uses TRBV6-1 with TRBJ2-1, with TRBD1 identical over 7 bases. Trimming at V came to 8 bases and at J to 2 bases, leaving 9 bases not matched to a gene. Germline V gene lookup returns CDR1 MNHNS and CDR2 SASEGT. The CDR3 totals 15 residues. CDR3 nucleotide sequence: TGTGCCAGCCGCCCAGACAGGGTTGCCTACAATGAGCAGTTCTTC. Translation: CASRPDRVAYNEQFF.

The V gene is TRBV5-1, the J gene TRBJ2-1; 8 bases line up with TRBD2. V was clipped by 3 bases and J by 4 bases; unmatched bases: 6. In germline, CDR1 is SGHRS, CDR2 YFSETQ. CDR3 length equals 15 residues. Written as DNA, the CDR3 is TGCGCCAGCAGCTCTCGGGCGGGAGGTTACAATGAGCAGTTCTTC. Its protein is CASSSRAGGYNEQFF. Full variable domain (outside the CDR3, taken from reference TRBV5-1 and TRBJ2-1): KAGVTQTPRYLIKTRGQQVTLSCSPISGHRSVSWYQQTPGQGLQFLFEYFSETQRNKGNFPGRFSGRQFSNSRSEMNVSTLELGDSALYLCASSSRAGGYNEQFFGPGTRLTVL.

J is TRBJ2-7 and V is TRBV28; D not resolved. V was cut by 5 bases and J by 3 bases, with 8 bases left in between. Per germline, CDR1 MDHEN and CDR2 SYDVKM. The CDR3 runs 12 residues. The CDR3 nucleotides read TGTGCCAGCAGTCTCGGGTTCTACGAGCAGTACTTC. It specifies CASSLGFYEQYF.

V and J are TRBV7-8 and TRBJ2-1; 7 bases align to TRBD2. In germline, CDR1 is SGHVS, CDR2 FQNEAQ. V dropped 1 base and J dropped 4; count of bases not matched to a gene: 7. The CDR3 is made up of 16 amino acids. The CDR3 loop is CASSLVTSAPYNEQFF. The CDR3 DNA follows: TGTGCCAGCAGCTTAGTAACTAGCGCCCCATACAATGAGCAGTTCTTC.

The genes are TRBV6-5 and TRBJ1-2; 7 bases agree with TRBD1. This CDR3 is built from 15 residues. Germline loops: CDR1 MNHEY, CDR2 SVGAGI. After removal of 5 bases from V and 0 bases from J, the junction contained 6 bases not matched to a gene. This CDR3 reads CASSAYRGPNYGYTF. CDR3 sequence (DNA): TGTGCCAGCAGTGCGTACAGGGGCCCTAACTATGGCTACACCTTC.

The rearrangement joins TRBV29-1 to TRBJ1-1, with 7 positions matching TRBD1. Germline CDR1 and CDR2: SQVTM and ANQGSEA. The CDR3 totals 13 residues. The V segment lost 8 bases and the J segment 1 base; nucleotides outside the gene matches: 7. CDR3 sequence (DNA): TGCAGCTGTGACAGGGAAAGGAACACTGAAGCTTTCTTT. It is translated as CSCDRERNTEAFF.

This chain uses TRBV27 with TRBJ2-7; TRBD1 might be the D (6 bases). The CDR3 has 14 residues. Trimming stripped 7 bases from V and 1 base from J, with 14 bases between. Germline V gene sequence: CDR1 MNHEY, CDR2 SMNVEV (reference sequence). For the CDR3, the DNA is TGTGCCAGCACCCGATTGGACAGTTCCTACGAGCAGTACTTC. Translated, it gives CASTRLDSSYEQYF.

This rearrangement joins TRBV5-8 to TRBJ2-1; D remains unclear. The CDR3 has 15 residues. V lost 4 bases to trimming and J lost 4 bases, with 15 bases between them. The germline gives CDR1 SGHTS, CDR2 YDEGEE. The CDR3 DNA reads TGTGCCAGCAGCCAAAACTTGCGGAATTACAATGAGCAGTTCTTC. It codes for CASSQNLRNYNEQFF.

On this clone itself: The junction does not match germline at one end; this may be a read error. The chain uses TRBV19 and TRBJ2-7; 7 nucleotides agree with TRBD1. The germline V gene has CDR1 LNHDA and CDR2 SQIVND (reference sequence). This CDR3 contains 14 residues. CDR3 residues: CASSLEGGGYEQYF. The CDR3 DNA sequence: TGTGCCAGTAGTCTAGAAGGGGGCGGATACGAGCAGTACTTC.

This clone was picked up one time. CDR3 loop: CASSPSSGNTIYF. The CDR3 DNA reads TGTGCCAGCTCACCCTCGTCCGGAAACACCATATATTTT. The chain joins TRBV18 to TRBJ1-3, with unresolved D. V dropped 3 bases and J dropped 4 bases, with 7 bases sitting between them. The CDR3 length is 13 residues. From germline, CDR1 is KGHSH and CDR2 LQKENI.

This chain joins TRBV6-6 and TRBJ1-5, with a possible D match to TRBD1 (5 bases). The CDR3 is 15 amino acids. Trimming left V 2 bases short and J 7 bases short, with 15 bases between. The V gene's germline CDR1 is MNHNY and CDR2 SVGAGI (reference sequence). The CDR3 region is CASSYGPQGDQPQHF. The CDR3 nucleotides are TGTGCCAGCAGTTACGGTCCGCAGGGTGACCAGCCCCAGCATTTT.

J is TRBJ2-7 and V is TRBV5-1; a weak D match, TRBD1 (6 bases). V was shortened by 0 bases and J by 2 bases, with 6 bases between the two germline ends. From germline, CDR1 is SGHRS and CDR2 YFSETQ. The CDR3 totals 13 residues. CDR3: CASSLDRAYEQYF. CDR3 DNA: TGCGCCAGCAGCTTGGACAGGGCCTACGAGCAGTACTTC.

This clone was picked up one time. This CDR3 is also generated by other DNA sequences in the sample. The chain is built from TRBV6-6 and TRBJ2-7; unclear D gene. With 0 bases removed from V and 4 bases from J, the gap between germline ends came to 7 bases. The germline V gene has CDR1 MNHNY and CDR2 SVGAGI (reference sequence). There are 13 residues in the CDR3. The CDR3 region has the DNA TGTGCCAGCAGTTACTCGAACAGTTACGAGCAGTACTTC. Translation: CASSYSNSYEQYF.

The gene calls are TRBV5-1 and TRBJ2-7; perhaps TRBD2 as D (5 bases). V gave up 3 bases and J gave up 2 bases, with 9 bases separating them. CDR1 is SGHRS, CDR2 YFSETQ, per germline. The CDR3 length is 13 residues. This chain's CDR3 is CASSSDGTYEQYF. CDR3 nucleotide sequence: TGCGCCAGCAGCTCGGACGGGACCTACGAGCAGTACTTC. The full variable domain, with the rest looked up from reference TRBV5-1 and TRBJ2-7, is KAGVTQTPRYLIKTRGQQVTLSCSPISGHRSVSWYQQTPGQGLQFLFEYFSETQRNKGNFPGRFSGRQFSNSRSEMNVSTLELGDSALYLCASSSDGTYEQYFGPGTRLTVT.

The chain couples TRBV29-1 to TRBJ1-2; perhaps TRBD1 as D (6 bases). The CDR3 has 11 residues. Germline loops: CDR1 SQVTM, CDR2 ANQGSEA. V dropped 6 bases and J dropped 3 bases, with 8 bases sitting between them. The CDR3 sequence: CSVRTDYGYTF. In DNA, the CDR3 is TGCAGCGTCCGGACAGACTATGGCTACACCTTC.

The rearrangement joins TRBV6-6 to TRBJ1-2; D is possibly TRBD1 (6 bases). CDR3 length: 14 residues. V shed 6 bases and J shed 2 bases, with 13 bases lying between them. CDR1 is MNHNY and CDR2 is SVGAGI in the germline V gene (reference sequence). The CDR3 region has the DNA TGTGCCAGCAGGGATACGACAGGAAACTATGGCTACACCTTC. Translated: CASRDTTGNYGYTF.

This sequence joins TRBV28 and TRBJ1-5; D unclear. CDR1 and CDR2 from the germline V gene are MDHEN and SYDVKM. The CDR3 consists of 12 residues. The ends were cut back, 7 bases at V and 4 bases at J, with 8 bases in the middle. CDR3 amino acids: CASTPGNQPQHF. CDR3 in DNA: TGTGCCAGCACCCCCGGTAATCAGCCCCAGCATTTT.

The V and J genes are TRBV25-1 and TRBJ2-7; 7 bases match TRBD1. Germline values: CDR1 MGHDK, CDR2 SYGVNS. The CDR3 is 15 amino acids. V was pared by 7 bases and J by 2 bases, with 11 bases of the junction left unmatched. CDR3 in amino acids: CASTSGGYDTYEQYF. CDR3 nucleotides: TGTGCCAGCACCTCAGGGGGATACGACACCTACGAGCAGTACTTC.

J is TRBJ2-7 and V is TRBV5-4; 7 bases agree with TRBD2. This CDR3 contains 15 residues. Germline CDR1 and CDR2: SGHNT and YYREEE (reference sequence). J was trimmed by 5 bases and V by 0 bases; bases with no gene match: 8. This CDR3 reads CASSLDQGGLDEQYF. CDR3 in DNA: TGTGCCAGCAGCTTGGACCAGGGTGGACTAGACGAGCAGTACTTC.

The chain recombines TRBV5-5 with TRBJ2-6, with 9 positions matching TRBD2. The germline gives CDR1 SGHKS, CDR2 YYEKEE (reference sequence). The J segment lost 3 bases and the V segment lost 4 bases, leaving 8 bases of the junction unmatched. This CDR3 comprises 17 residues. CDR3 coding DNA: TGTGCCAGCAGCATGACTAGCGGAACTTTTGGGGCCAACGTCCTGACTTTC. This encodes CASSMTSGTFGANVLTF.

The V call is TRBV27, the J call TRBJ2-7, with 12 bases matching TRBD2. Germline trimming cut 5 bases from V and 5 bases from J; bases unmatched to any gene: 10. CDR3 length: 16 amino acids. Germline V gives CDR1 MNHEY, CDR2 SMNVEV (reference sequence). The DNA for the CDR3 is TGTGCCAGCAGTCCCTACAACAGACTAGCGGGAGACGAGCAGTACTTC. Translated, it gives CASSPYNRLAGDEQYF.

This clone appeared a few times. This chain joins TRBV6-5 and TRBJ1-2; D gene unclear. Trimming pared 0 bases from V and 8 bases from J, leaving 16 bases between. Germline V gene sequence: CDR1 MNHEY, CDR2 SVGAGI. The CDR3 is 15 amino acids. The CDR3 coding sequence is TGTGCCAGCAGTTACTCGAATCAGGCAGCCCGCGGCTACACCTTC. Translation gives CASSYSNQAARGYTF.

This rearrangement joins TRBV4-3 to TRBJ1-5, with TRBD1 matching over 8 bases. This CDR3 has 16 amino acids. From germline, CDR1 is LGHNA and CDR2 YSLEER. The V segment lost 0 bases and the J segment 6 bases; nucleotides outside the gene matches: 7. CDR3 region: CASSQDAPGGGQPQHF. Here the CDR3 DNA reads TGCGCCAGCAGCCAAGATGCCCCAGGGGGCGGTCAGCCCCAGCATTTT.

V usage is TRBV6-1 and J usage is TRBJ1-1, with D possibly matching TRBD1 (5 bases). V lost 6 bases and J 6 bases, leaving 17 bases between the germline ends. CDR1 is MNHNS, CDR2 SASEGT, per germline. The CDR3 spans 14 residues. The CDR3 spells CASSPGPGRPEAFF. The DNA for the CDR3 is TGTGCCAGCAGCCCGGGACCCGGGAGACCTGAAGCTTTCTTT.